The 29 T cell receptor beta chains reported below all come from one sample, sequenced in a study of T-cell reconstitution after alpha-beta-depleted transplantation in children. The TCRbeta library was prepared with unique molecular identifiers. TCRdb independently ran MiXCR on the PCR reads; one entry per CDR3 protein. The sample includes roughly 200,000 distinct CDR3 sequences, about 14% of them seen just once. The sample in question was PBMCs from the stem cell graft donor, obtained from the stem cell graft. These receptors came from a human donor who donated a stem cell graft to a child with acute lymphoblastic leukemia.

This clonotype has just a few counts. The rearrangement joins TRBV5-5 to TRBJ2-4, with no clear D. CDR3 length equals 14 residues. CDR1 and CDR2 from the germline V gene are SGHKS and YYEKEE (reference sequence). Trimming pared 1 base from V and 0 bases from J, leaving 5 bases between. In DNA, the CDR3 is TGTGCCAGCAGCTTGTGGGTAGCCAAAAACATTCAGTACTTC. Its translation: CASSLWVAKNIQYF.

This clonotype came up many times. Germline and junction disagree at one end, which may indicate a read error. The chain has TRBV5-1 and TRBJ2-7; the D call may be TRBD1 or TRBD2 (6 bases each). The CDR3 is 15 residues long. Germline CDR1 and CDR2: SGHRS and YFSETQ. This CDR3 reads CASSLDRGVDDEQYF. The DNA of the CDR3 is TGCGCCAGCAGTTTGGATAGGGGGGTGGACGACGAGCAGTACTTC.

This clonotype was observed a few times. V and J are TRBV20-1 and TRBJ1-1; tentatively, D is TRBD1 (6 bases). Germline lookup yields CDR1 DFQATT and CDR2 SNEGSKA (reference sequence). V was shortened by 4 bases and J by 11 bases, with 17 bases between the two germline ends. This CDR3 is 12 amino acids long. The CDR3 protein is CSAMLDTGRAFF. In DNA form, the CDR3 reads TGCAGTGCTATGCTAGACACAGGGAGGGCTTTCTTT.

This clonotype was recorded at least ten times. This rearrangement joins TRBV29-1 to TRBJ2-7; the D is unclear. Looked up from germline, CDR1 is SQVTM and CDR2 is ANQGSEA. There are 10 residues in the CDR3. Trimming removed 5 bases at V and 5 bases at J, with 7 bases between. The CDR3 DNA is TGCAGCGTTACTTCGAACGAGCAGTACTTC. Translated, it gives CSVTSNEQYF.

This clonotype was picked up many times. CDR3 sequence: CASSFGGLGAPQHF. The CDR3 DNA reads TGTGCCAGCAGTTTCGGCGGCTTAGGGGCGCCCCAGCATTTT. V is TRBV12-3 or TRBV12-4 and J is TRBJ1-5, with D tentatively TRBD1 (5 bases). V was pared by 3 bases and J by 9 bases, with 15 bases between. The CDR3 is made up of 14 amino acids.

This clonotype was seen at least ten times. CDR3 residues: CASSLRPGAMNTEAFF. The CDR3 DNA reads as TGTGCCAGCAGCTTAAGGCCAGGGGCCATGAACACTGAAGCTTTCTTT. The chain carries TRBV5-5 and TRBJ1-1, with D perhaps matching TRBD1 (6 bases). Germline lookup yields CDR1 SGHKS and CDR2 YYEKEE (reference sequence). This CDR3 is 16 amino acids long. The V gene lost 2 bases and the J gene lost 0 bases, with 14 bases spanning the gap.

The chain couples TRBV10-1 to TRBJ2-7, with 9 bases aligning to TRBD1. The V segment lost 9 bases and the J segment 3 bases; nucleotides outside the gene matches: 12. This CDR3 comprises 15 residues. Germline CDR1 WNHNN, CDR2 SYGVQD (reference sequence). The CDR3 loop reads CASSPLTGGFYEQYF. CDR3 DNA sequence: TGCGCCAGTAGTCCCCTGACAGGGGGTTTCTACGAGCAGTACTTC.

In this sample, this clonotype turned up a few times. Here the CDR3 DNA reads TGTGCCAGCAGTTTAAGGTCGGGACCATACACAGATACGCAGTATTTT. Amino acid sequence: CASSLRSGPYTDTQYF. This rearrangement joins TRBV28 to TRBJ2-3; D possibly matches TRBD1 or TRBD2 (5 bases each). V lost 2 bases and J 2 bases, leaving 14 bases between the germline ends. From germline, CDR1 is MDHEN and CDR2 SYDVKM. The CDR3 length is 16 residues.

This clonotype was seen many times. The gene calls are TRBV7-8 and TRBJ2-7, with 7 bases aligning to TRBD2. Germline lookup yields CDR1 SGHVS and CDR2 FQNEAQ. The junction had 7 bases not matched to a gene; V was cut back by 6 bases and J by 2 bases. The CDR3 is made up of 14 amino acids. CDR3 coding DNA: TGTGCCAGCAGTCAGACGGGAGGCACCTACGAGCAGTACTTC. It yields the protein CASSQTGGTYEQYF.

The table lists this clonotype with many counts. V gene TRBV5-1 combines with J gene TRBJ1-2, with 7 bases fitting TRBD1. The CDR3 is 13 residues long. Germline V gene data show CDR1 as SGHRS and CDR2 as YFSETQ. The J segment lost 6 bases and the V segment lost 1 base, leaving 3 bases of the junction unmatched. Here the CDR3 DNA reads TGCGCCAGCAGCTTGACAGGGGAGGATGGCTACACCTTC. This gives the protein CASSLTGEDGYTF.

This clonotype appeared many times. CDR3 residues: CASSWLAGDPYEQYF. The CDR3 nucleotides are TGTGCCAGCAGTTGGCTAGCGGGAGACCCCTACGAGCAGTACTTC. The gene calls are TRBV6-5 and TRBJ2-7; TRBD2 agrees at 10 bases. Germline CDR1 is MNHEY and CDR2 is SVGAGI. V lost 4 bases and J lost 2; bases outside the gene matches: 5. This CDR3 has 15 amino acids.

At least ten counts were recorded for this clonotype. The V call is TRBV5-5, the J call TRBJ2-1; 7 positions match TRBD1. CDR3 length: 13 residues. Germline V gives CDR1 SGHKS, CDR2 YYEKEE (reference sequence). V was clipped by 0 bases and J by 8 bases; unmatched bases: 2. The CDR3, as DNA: TGTGCCAGCAGCTTGGGACAGGGAGATGAGCAGTTCTTC. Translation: CASSLGQGDEQFF.

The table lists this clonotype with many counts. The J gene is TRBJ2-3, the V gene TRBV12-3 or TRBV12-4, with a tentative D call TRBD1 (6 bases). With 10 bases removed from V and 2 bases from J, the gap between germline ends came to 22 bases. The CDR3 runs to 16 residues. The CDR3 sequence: CATLARDTDITDTQYF. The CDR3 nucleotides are TGTGCCACTCTAGCCCGGGACACGGACATCACAGATACGCAGTATTTT.

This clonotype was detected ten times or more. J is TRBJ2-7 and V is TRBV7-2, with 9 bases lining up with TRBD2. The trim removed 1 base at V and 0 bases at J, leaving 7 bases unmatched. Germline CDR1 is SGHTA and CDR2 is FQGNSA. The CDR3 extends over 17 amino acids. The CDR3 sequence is CASSLVASGVSSYEQYF. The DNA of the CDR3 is TGTGCCAGCAGCTTAGTCGCTAGCGGGGTAAGCTCCTACGAGCAGTACTTC.

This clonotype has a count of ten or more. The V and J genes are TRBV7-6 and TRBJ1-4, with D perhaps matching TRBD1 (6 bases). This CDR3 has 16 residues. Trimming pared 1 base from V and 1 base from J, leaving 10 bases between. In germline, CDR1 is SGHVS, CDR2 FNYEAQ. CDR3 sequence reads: CASSLGPGQTNEKLFF. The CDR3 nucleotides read TGTGCCAGCAGCTTAGGTCCGGGACAAACTAATGAAAAACTGTTTTTT.

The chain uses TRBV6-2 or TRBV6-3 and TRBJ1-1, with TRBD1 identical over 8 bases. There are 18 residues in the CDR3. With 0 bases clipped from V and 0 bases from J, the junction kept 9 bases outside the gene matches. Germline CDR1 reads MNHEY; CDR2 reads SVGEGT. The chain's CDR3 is CASSYSGRGRALNTEAFF. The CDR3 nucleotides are TGTGCCAGCAGTTACTCGGGCAGGGGGCGGGCGCTGAACACTGAAGCTTTCTTT.

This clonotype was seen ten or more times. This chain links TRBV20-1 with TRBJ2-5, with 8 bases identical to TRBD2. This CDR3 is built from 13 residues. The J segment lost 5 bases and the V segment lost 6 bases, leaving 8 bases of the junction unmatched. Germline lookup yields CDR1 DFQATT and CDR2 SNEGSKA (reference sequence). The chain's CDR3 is CSAIERERETQYF. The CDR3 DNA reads TGCAGTGCCATAGAGCGGGAGAGGGAGACCCAGTACTTC.

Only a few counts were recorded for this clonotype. The CDR3 nucleotides are TGCAGCGTTGGACGGGGATCTGAAGCTTTCTTT. It is translated as CSVGRGSEAFF. The rearrangement joins TRBV29-1 to TRBJ1-1; D gene unclear. Trimming left V 4 bases short and J 6 bases short, with 9 bases between. CDR3 length equals 11 residues. Germline CDR1 reads SQVTM; CDR2 reads ANQGSEA.

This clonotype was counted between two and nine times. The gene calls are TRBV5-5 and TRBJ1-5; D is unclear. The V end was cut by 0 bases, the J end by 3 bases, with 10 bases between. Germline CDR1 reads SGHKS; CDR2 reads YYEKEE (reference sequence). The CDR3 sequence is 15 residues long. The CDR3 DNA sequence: TGTGCCAGCAGCTTGGGACGTTTGCTCAATCAGCCCCAGCATTTT. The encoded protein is CASSLGRLLNQPQHF.

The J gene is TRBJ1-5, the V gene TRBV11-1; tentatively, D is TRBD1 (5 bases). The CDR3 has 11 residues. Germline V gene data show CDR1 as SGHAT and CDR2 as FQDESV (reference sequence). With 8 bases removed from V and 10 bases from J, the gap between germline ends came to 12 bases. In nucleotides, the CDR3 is TGTGCCAGCCCTTGGGGGTTACCCCAGCATTTT. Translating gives CASPWGLPQHF.

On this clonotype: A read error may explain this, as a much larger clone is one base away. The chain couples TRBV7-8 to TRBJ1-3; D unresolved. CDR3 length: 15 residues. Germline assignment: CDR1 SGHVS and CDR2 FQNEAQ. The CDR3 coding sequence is TGTGCCAGCAGCTTAGGGCAAAATAATGGAAACCCCATATATTTT. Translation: CASSLGQNNGNPIYF.

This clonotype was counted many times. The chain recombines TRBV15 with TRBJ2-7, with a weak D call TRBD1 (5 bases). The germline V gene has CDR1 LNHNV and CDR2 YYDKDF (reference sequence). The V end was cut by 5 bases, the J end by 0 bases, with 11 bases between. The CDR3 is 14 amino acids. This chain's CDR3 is CATSYHRSSYEQYF. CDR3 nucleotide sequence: TGTGCCACCAGCTACCACAGGAGCTCCTACGAGCAGTACTTC. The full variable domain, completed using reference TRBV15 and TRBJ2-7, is DAMVIQNPRYQVTQFGKPVTLSCSQTLNHNVMYWYQQKSSQAPKLLFHYYDKDFNNEADTPDNFQSRRPNTSFCFLDIRSPGLGDTAMYLCATSYHRSSYEQYFGPGTRLTVT.

CDR3 protein: CAIRHDILDLQFF. CDR3 DNA: TGTGCCATCAGACACGATATTCTGGACTTGCAGTTCTTC. The V gene is TRBV19, the J gene TRBJ2-1; tentative D call: TRBD2 (5 bases). The V gene lost 10 bases and the J gene lost 12 bases, with 22 bases spanning the gap. The germline V gene encodes CDR1 LNHDA and CDR2 SQIVND (reference sequence). CDR3 length equals 13 residues. Full variable domain (rest looked up from reference TRBV19 and TRBJ2-1): DGGITQSPKYLFRKEGQNVTLSCEQNLNHDAMYWYRQDPGQGLRLIYYSQIVNDFQKGDIAEGYSVSREKKESFPLTVTSAQKNPTAFYLCAIRHDILDLQFFGPGTRLTVL.

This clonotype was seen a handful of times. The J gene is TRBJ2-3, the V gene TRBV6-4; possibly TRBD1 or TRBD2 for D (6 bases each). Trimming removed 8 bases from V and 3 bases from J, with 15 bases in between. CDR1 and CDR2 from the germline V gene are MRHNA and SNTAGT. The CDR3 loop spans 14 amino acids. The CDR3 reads CASRGQGWTDTQYF. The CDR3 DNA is TGTGCCAGCCGGGGGCAGGGGTGGACAGATACGCAGTATTTT.

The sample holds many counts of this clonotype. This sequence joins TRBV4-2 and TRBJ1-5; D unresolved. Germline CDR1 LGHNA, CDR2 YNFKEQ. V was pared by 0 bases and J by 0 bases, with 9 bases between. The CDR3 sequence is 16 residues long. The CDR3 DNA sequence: TGTGCCAGCAGCCAAGAAAGCACGAATAGCAATCAGCCCCAGCATTTT. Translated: CASSQESTNSNQPQHF.

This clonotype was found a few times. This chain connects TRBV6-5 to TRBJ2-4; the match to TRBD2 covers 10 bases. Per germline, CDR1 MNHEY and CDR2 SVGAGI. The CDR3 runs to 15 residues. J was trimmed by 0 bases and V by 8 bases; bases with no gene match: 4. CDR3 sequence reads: CASRASGRAKNIQYF. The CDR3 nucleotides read TGTGCCAGCCGCGCTAGCGGGAGAGCCAAAAACATTCAGTACTTC.

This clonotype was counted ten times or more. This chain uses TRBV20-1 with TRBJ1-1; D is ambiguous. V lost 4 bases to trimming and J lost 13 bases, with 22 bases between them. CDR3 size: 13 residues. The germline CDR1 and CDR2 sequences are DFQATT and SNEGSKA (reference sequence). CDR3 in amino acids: CSANEVGGLGGFF. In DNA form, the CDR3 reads TGCAGTGCTAACGAGGTGGGAGGTCTAGGAGGTTTCTTT.

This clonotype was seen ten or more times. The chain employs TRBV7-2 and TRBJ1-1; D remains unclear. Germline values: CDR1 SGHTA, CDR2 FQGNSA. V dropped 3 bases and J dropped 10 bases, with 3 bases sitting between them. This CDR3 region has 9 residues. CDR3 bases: TGTGCCAGCAGCTTGGGAGCTTTCTTT. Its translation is CASSLGAFF. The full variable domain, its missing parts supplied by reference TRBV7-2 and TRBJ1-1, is GAGVSQSPSNKVTEKGKDVELRCDPISGHTALYWYRQSLGQGLEFLIYFQGNSAPDKSGLPSDRFSAERTGGSVSTLTIQRTQQEDSAVYLCASSLGAFFGQGTRLTVV.

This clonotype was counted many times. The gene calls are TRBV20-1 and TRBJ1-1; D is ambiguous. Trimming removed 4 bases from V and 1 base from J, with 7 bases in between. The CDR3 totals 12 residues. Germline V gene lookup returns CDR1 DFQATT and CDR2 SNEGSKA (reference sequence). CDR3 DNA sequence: TGCAGTGCTACGACGGGGAACACTGAAGCTTTCTTT. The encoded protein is CSATTGNTEAFF.